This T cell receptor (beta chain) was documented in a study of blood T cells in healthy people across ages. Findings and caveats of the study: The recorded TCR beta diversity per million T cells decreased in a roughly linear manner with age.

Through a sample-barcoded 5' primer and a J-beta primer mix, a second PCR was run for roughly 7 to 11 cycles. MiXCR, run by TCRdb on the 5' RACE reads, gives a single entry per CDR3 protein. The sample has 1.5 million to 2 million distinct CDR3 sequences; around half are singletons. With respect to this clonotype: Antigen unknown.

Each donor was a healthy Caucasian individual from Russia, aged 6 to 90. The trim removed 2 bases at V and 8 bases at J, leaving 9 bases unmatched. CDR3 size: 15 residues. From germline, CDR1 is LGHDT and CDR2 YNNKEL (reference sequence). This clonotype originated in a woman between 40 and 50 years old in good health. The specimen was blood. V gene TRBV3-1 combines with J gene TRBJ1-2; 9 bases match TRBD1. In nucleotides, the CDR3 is TGTGCCAGCAGCCAATTCCCGGACAGGGGTCCGGGCTACACCTTC. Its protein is CASSQFPDRGPGYTF.